This entry describes one TCR beta chain. This clonotype was seen a handful of times. No cognate antigen has been identified for it. Base-call qualities are not available, and no considerably larger clone is one nucleotide away. CDR1 is given as SEHNR and CDR2 as FQNEAQ, both from the germline V gene (reference sequence). The CDR3 contains 13 residues, cysteine and phenylalanine counted. Only the CDR3 portion is preserved as DNA: 39 bases, with reading frame beginning at the first base. V loses 8 bases, J loses 2 bases, and the germline ends lie 7 bases apart. TCR cDNA was synthesized by 5'RACE template switching, which introduced a universal primer site and unique molecular identifiers. Priming for cDNA synthesis came from both the TCR alpha and TCR beta constant segments. Library amplification used two PCR steps, and the second PCR step added sample barcodes and sequencing adapters. Sequencing of libraries was performed on Illumina HiSeq 2500 (2x100 bp) or NovaSeq (2x150 bp). Per the original workflow: Reads were demultiplexed and collapsed into UMI consensus sequences with MIGEC, and V(D)J alignment was performed with MiXCR. Vaccine-responding clonotypes were identified with edgeR using replicate PBMC samples, with FDR below 0.01 and a log2 fold change above 5 up to day 15 being required. CD4 or CD8 identity was assigned to each bulk clonotype according to whether the clonotype was present at higher abundance in the sequenced CD4 repertoire or the sequenced CD8 repertoire. The public sequencing data were trimmed at Q25 with fastp and processed into clonotypes with MiXCR by TCRdb, which kept only in-frame beta chains. Rows with one shared CDR3 protein collapse into an entry with the most common genes and DNA. None of the V and J calls come from the authors' own analysis; TCRdb made them. The sample records 510,000 or so distinct CDR3 sequences, under 25% of which are singletons. The ten largest clones represent around 15% of the sample.

These data come from a study of T cells after yellow fever vaccination (dated by TCRdb to about 2019). In the study overall: The SMART-Seq v4 Ultra Low Input RNA kit was used to prepare libraries from fractions with low cell numbers. To follow T-cell clones before and after primary and booster YFV17D yellow fever vaccination, bulk TCR alpha and beta repertoires were sequenced over time. The cohort comprised two healthy male donors, one aged 18 to 30 and one aged 30 to 40 years. Blood samples were taken at several timepoints before and after primary and secondary immunization, and bulk PBMC replicates and cell subsets were isolated. Study-wide conclusions, independent of this receptor: The study included only a couple of donors, which limits how far the findings can be generalized. The secondary T-cell response was found to be weaker but faster than the primary response, with a peak reached on day 5 rather than on day 15. After the booster, most clones that had expanded after primary vaccination were detected again (around 96% of CD4 and around 88% of CD8), suggesting broad maintenance of memory. A small fraction of clonotypes appeared in both the CD4 and CD8 compartments, likely as a result of convergent recombination. Computational filtering was needed because FACS-sorted repertoires could contain abundant contaminating clonotypes from the bulk population.

Explained via the paper, the treatment or condition label denotes: live attenuated yellow fever vaccine strain. At every blood-draw timepoint, two biological replicates of bulk PBMCs were collected. A standard Ficoll-Paque protocol was used to isolate PBMCs from peripheral blood. TriZol was used to extract RNA from bulk PBMCs, CD4 and CD8 fractions, and dextramer-positive and dextramer-negative fractions. The TCR was taken from a man aged 25 to 40 who received the YFV17D yellow fever vaccine. Specimen: PBMCs, collected 15 days after the yellow fever booster vaccination. The chain was built from TRBV7-9 and TRBJ2-6, with a weak D call of TRBD1 (5 bases match). The CDR3 protein: CASSGTGANVLTF. In nucleotides, the sequence is TGTGCCAGCTCAGGGACTGGGGCCAACGTCCTGACTTTC.